This T cell receptor beta chain was sequenced during a study of blood T cell repertoires in COVID-19. On the study more broadly: The study drew acute and convalescent COVID-19 samples from the United States, Italy and Spain. Nucleic acid was either cDNA or gDNA, and it came from T cells, B-cell-depleted T cells, or PBMCs.

Original methodology: Using reference gene primer amplification, nucleated cell counts were estimated. Some clones are missing from TCRdb's copy, which holds only in-frame ones; the method was immunoSEQ multiplex PCR. V, J and clone size reflect that table, while D and trimming were determined from the DNA. The sample has 55,000 to 80,000 clones, about 83% seen once. Germline V CDR1 and CDR2: LNHDA, SQIVND (reference sequence). The CDR3 sequence is 15 residues long. The V segment lost 6 bases and the J segment 5 bases; nucleotides outside the gene matches: 12. The specimen was peripheral blood. V usage is TRBV19 and J usage is TRBJ2-5, with 7 bases aligning to TRBD1. The origin of this receptor is a man aged 50 to 60 with active COVID-19. DNA for the CDR3: TGTGCCAGTAGCTCGACAGGGAACAGGGACGAGACCCAGTACTTC. It yields the protein CASSSTGNRDETQYF.